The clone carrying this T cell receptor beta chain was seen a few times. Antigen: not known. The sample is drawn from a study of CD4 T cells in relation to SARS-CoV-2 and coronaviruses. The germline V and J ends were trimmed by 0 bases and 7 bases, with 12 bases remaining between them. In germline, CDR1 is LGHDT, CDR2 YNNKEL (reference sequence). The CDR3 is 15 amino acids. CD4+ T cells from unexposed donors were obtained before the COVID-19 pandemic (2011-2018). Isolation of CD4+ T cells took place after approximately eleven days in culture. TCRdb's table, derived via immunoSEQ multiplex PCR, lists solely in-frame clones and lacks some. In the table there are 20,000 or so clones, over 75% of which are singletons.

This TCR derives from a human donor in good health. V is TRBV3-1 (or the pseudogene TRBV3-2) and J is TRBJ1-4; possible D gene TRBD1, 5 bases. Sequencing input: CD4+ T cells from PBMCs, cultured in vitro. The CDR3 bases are TGTGCCAGCAGCCAAGAAGGGGTAGCTGGTGAAAAACTGTTTTTT. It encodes CASSQEGVAGEKLFF.